A single sample gave rise to the 21 T cell receptor beta chains below, sequenced in a study of CXCR3-negative and CXCR3-positive naive CD8 T cells. Study conclusions and caveats: CXCR3-expressing naive cells carried TRB CDR3s more hydrophobic than those of CXCR3-negative naive cells.

Antigens of these TCRs are unknown. UMI-labeled 5' RACE yielded the TRB cDNA libraries. TCRdb reprocessed the 5' RACE reads, with one entry per CDR3 protein and no DNA. The table lists around 60,000 distinct CDR3 sequences. Material: naive CXCR3+ CD8+ T cells from blood. Subset noted: CD45RO-CCR7+CD27+CD95- naive CD8+ T cells expressing CXCR3 (TNR3+). The receptors shown here come from a human donor in good health. Some clones in this sample may be carry-over from other donors' samples.

This sequence joins TRBV23-1 and TRBJ2-7; TCRdb picks TRBD1, but there is no DNA to check that call. TRBV23-1 is classed as an ORF, of uncertain function. The CDR3 runs to 15 residues. The CDR3 loop reads CASSPNRGVGYEQYF.

The chain uses TRBV19 and TRBJ2-7. Germline CDR1 and CDR2: LNHDA and SQIVND (reference sequence). The CDR3 consists of 13 residues. CDR3 in amino acids: CASSIRDSYEQYF.

The V gene is TRBV12-3 or TRBV12-4, the J gene TRBJ2-2. The CDR3 totals 11 residues. The CDR3 sequence is CAITRSGELFF.

This chain joins TRBV6-6 and TRBJ2-6. Germline CDR1 reads MNHNY; CDR2 reads SVGAGI (reference sequence). The CDR3 loop spans 15 amino acids. CDR3 protein: CASSYSTPGANVLTF.

This chain links TRBV7-8 with TRBJ2-7; the D call from TCRdb, TRBD1, cannot be confirmed without DNA. CDR1 is SGHVS and CDR2 is FQNEAQ in the germline V gene. There are 13 residues in the CDR3. The CDR3: CASSARQAYEQYF.

The V and J genes are TRBV6-2 or TRBV6-3 and TRBJ2-1; no DNA is available, so the TRBD2 call from TCRdb remains unchecked. Germline CDR1 MNHEY, CDR2 SVGEGT. The CDR3 contains 16 residues. This CDR3 is CASSYGTSRPYNEQFF.

J is TRBJ2-1 and V is TRBV29-1; TCRdb selects TRBD2, and the lack of DNA leaves this call unchecked. This CDR3 spans 13 amino acids. Germline V lookup: CDR1 SQVTM, CDR2 ANQGSEA. CDR3: CSVEGPENYEQFF.

The rearrangement uses TRBV7-9 and TRBJ2-7; TCRdb reports TRBD1, a call that lacks DNA to check it against. Germline CDR1 and CDR2: SEHNR and FQNEAQ (reference sequence). The CDR3 runs to 17 residues. This CDR3 reads CASSSTRRNISSYEQYF.

This sequence joins TRBV10-2 and TRBJ1-5. The CDR3 extends over 14 amino acids. Germline CDR1 reads WSHSY; CDR2 reads SAAADI. CDR3 protein: CASSPGLSNQPQHF.

The chain combines TRBV10-3 with TRBJ2-5. Germline loops: CDR1 ENHRY, CDR2 SYGVKD. The CDR3 contains 15 residues. The CDR3 protein is CAIRADGSIRETQYF.

The chain has TRBV2 and TRBJ1-1. CDR1 and CDR2 from the germline V gene are SNHLY and FYNNEI. The CDR3 length is 15 residues. The CDR3 reads CASTNNGDLNTEAFF. Complete variable domain (other parts from reference TRBV2 and TRBJ1-1): EPEVTQTPSHQVTQMGQEVILRCVPISNHLYFYWYRQILGQKVEFLVSFYNNEISEKSEIFDDQFSVERPDGSNFTLKIRSTKLEDSAMYFCASTNNGDLNTEAFFGQGTRLTVV.

The rearrangement joins TRBV24-1 to TRBJ2-1; the D call from TCRdb, TRBD1, cannot be confirmed without DNA. The CDR3 consists of 13 residues. Germline assignment: CDR1 KGHDR and CDR2 SFDVKD. The CDR3 spells CATRGGADNEQFF.

The chain combines TRBV9 with TRBJ1-1. Germline V CDR1 and CDR2: SGDLS, YYNGEE. The CDR3 is made up of 13 amino acids. CDR3 residues: CASSAGMNTEAFF.

V is TRBV5-1 and J is TRBJ2-2. The CDR3 sequence is 13 residues long. CDR1 SGHRS and CDR2 YFSETQ come from the germline V gene. The CDR3 sequence: CASSRSNTGELFF. The full variable domain, with the rest looked up from reference TRBV5-1 and TRBJ2-2, is KAGVTQTPRYLIKTRGQQVTLSCSPISGHRSVSWYQQTPGQGLQFLFEYFSETQRNKGNFPGRFSGRQFSNSRSEMNVSTLELGDSALYLCASSRSNTGELFFGEGSRLTVL.

The chain uses TRBV7-6 and TRBJ2-7; there is no DNA to check the TCRdb D call of TRBD1. The CDR3 loop spans 13 amino acids. Germline loops: CDR1 SGHVS, CDR2 FNYEAQ. CDR3 protein: CAIGQGPTYEQYF. The whole variable domain, remainder taken from reference TRBV7-6 and TRBJ2-7, is GAGVSQSPRYKVTKRGQDVALRCDPISGHVSLYWYRQALGQGPEFLTYFNYEAQQDKSGLPNDRFSAERPEGSISTLTIQRTEQRDSAMYRCAIGQGPTYEQYFGPGTRLTVT.

The genes are TRBV7-9 and TRBJ1-1; TCRdb returns TRBD1, unconfirmable since there is no DNA. This CDR3 is 14 amino acids long. The germline V gene has CDR1 SEHNR and CDR2 FQNEAQ (reference sequence). Here the CDR3 reads CADKGGHPNTEAFF.

The chain is built from TRBV20-1 and TRBJ2-1; checking the TCRdb D call of TRBD2 is not possible without DNA. There are 14 residues in the CDR3. The V gene's germline CDR1 is DFQATT and CDR2 SNEGSKA (reference sequence). The CDR3 sequence is CSARGLGSYNEQFF.

The chain joins TRBV7-2 to TRBJ2-3; TCRdb gives TRBD2 as the D gene, but with no DNA this cannot be confirmed. Germline assignment: CDR1 SGHTA and CDR2 FQGNSA. CDR3 length: 15 amino acids. The CDR3 is CASSSPPDFTDTQYF.

This rearrangement joins TRBV12-3 or TRBV12-4 to TRBJ1-1; TCRdb indicates TRBD1, and absent DNA this call remains unverified. This CDR3 has 13 residues. CDR3 amino acids: CASRGGANTEAFF.

The chain is built from TRBV6-4 and TRBJ1-5; the TCRdb call, TRBD1, lacks DNA for checking. The CDR3 is 20 residues long. Germline CDR1 and CDR2: MRHNA and SNTAGT. The chain's CDR3 is CASSDSRTYDRGRRGRPQHF.

The chain joins TRBV6-5 to TRBJ1-2; TCRdb proposes TRBD1, but this gene call is untestable without DNA. Germline V lookup: CDR1 MNHEY, CDR2 SVGAGI. This CDR3 contains 14 residues. CDR3 residues: CASSLNTGVYGYTF.